The 32 T cell receptor beta chains listed next were all sequenced from one sample in a study of patients and donors after allogeneic stem cell transplantation. TCRdb ran MiXCR on the RT-PCR reads and lists one entry per CDR3 protein. The sample holds more than 850,000 distinct CDR3 sequences, around 17% seen once. The sequenced material came from blood, either unsorted or a sorted T cell fraction (not recorded which). The receptors were sampled from a human donor who was either an allogeneic HSCT recipient or a stem cell or donor lymphocyte infusion donor (not recorded which). It is not recorded whose cells these are; they may come from a transplant donor.

The genes are TRBV12-3 or TRBV12-4 and TRBJ2-7, with a weak D call TRBD1 (6 bases). The CDR3 totals 11 residues. Trimming cost V 5 bases and J 8 bases, with 10 bases left between them. CDR3 protein: CASSTGFQQYF. CDR3 nucleotides: TGTGCCAGCAGTACAGGGTTTCAGCAGTACTTC.

CDR3: CSAPLAGMNTEAFF. Here the CDR3 DNA reads TGCAGTGCTCCTCTTGCGGGGATGAACACTGAAGCTTTCTTT. V is TRBV20-1 and J is TRBJ1-1; D call uncertain. CDR1 and CDR2 (germline): DFQATT, SNEGSKA (reference sequence). The CDR3 totals 14 residues. Trimming removed 5 bases at V and 0 bases at J, with 13 bases between.

This clonotype appeared many times. V and J are TRBV12-3 or TRBV12-4 and TRBJ1-6; no definite D call. V was trimmed by 1 base and J by 0 bases, leaving 7 bases between them. This CDR3 region has 16 residues. The CDR3 loop is CASSLEGSSYNSPLHF. For the CDR3, the DNA is TGTGCCAGCAGTTTAGAGGGCAGCTCCTATAATTCACCCCTCCACTTT.

The rearrangement joins TRBV10-3 to TRBJ2-2, with D possibly matching TRBD2 (6 bases). Trimming stripped 8 bases from V and 3 bases from J, with 16 bases between. The CDR3 has 15 residues. The germline CDR1 and CDR2 sequences are ENHRY and SYGVKD. For the CDR3, the DNA is TGTGCCATCGGCCCTGTGAGGGAGGACACCGGGGAGCTGTTTTTT. Translation: CAIGPVREDTGELFF.

The chain is built from TRBV5-1 and TRBJ1-3; unclear D gene. Between the trimmed V and J ends, which lost 0 bases and 2 bases, there was a span of 9 bases. Germline lookup yields CDR1 SGHRS and CDR2 YFSETQ. The CDR3 spans 15 residues. The CDR3 is CASSLVPNTGNTIYF. CDR3 DNA sequence: TGCGCCAGCAGCTTGGTACCTAACACTGGAAACACCATATATTTT.

This clonotype was picked up a small number of times. This chain joins TRBV6-2 or TRBV6-3 and TRBJ1-5; D uncertain. V was trimmed by 2 bases and J by 4 bases, leaving 9 bases between them. The CDR3 length is 14 residues. The V gene's germline CDR1 is MNHEY and CDR2 SVGEGT. The CDR3 region is CASSYPGINQPQHF. The CDR3 DNA reads TGTGCCAGCAGTTACCCAGGAATAAATCAGCCCCAGCATTTT.

The chain combines TRBV20-1 with TRBJ2-5, with no clear D. Per germline, CDR1 DFQATT and CDR2 SNEGSKA (reference sequence). The CDR3 covers 14 residues. V was pared by 3 bases and J by 1 base, with 12 bases between. CDR3 in DNA: TGCAGTGCTAGGCCAATTCAGGCCCAAGAGACCCAGTACTTC. Amino acid sequence: CSARPIQAQETQYF.

This clonotype appeared a few times. The chain recombines TRBV5-5 with TRBJ1-4, with D perhaps TRBD1 (6 bases). With 4 bases removed from V and 5 bases from J, the gap between germline ends came to 9 bases. Germline V CDR1 and CDR2: SGHKS, YYEKEE (reference sequence). The CDR3 totals 13 residues. This CDR3 reads CASSRTENEKLFF. The CDR3 nucleotides read TGTGCCAGCAGCCGGACAGAGAATGAAAAACTGTTTTTT.

This clonotype was observed a few times. The rearrangement uses TRBV7-3 and TRBJ2-2; D not resolved. V was shortened by 1 base and J by 5 bases, with 8 bases between the two germline ends. Germline V CDR1 and CDR2: SGHTA, FQGTGA. This CDR3 region has 14 residues. CDR3 region: CASSLIAGTGELFF. CDR3 in DNA: TGTGCCAGCAGCTTAATAGCCGGGACCGGGGAGCTGTTTTTT.

This chain links TRBV12-3 or TRBV12-4 with TRBJ2-3; D is unresolved. Trimming removed 4 bases at V and 5 bases at J, with 13 bases between. The CDR3 is 14 amino acids. DNA of the CDR3: TGTGCCAGCAGTTCCTCCGTCGGTGGAGATACGCAGTATTTT. Translated: CASSSSVGGDTQYF.

This chain links TRBV6-5 with TRBJ1-1; TRBD1 matches at 7 bases. Trimming took 0 bases from V and 0 from J; bases not matched to a gene: 4. CDR1 and CDR2 from the germline V gene are MNHEY and SVGAGI. CDR3 length: 16 residues. The CDR3 DNA follows: TGTGCCAGCAGTTACTCCCCGGACAGGATGAACACTGAAGCTTTCTTT. Its translation: CASSYSPDRMNTEAFF.

The chain recombines TRBV7-9 with TRBJ2-3, with 12 nucleotides matching TRBD2. V shed 4 bases and J 4 bases; nucleotides not matched to a gene: 6. The germline CDR1 and CDR2 sequences are SEHNR and FQNEAQ (reference sequence). The CDR3 is 16 residues long. The DNA for the CDR3 is TGTGCCAGCAGCTCGCCGGGACTAGCGGGTTCAGATACGCAGTATTTT. As protein: CASSSPGLAGSDTQYF. Full variable domain (rest looked up from reference TRBV7-9 and TRBJ2-3): DTGVSQNPRHKITKRGQNVTFRCDPISEHNRLYWYRQTLGQGPEFLTYFQNEAQLEKSRLLSDRFSAERPKGSFSTLEIQRTEQGDSAMYLCASSSPGLAGSDTQYFGPGTRLTVL.

The DNA for the CDR3 is TGTGCCAGCAGCTTATCCGGGACAGGGTATGGTGAGCAGTTCTTC. Its protein product is CASSLSGTGYGEQFF. This sequence joins TRBV7-9 and TRBJ2-1, with TRBD1 matching 9 bases. This CDR3 spans 15 amino acids. Trimming removed 2 bases from V and 9 bases from J; junction bases left unmatched: 8. The V gene's germline CDR1 is SEHNR and CDR2 FQNEAQ (reference sequence).

The chain is built from TRBV7-9 and TRBJ2-5; 9 positions match TRBD1. This CDR3 has 16 residues. V lost 4 bases to trimming and J lost 4 bases; unmatched junction nucleotides: 10. Germline V gene sequence: CDR1 SEHNR, CDR2 FQNEAQ (reference sequence). The CDR3 coding sequence is TGTGCCAGCAGCTCCCGAGGGGAGGACAGGGGAGAGACCCAGTACTTC. This translates into CASSSRGEDRGETQYF.

This chain joins TRBV7-2 and TRBJ2-3, with D possibly being TRBD2 (6 bases). V was pared by 2 bases and J by 4 bases, with 10 bases between. Germline V gene lookup returns CDR1 SGHTA and CDR2 FQGNSA. This CDR3 spans 14 amino acids. The CDR3 loop reads CASSLWRGADTQYF. Here the CDR3 DNA reads TGTGCCAGCAGCTTATGGAGGGGAGCAGATACGCAGTATTTT.

This chain uses TRBV12-3 or TRBV12-4 with TRBJ2-1, with D perhaps being TRBD1 or TRBD2 (5 bases each). V gave up 5 bases and J gave up 7 bases, with 27 bases separating them. The CDR3 extends over 18 amino acids. The CDR3 nucleotides read TGTGCCAGCAGTCCCCACTCCGGGGCGCCCCAGAGATTGAATGAGCAGTTCTTC. Its translation: CASSPHSGAPQRLNEQFF.

This clonotype has at least ten counts. CDR3 region: CASSLRGTQYF. CDR3 coding DNA: TGTGCCAGCAGCTTGAGGGGGACCCAGTACTTC. J is TRBJ2-5 and V is TRBV5-6; possibly TRBD1 for D (5 bases). Germline CDR1 SGHDT, CDR2 YYEEEE. Trimming took 1 base from V and 7 from J, leaving 5 bases between them. CDR3 length equals 11 residues.

This chain joins TRBV18 and TRBJ2-2, with D hard to call. The CDR3 is 16 amino acids. Trimming took 3 bases from V and 5 from J, leaving 16 bases between them. Germline CDR1 and CDR2: KGHSH and LQKENI. CDR3 in DNA: TGTGCCAGCTCACCCTTCCGGGCTACGGGTACCGGGGAGCTGTTTTTT. It yields the protein CASSPFRATGTGELFF.

This chain joins TRBV6-1 and TRBJ2-3; 11 nucleotides line up with TRBD2. With 4 bases clipped from V and 3 bases from J, the junction kept 15 bases outside the gene matches. This CDR3 region has 19 residues. Germline lookup yields CDR1 MNHNS and CDR2 SASEGT. The CDR3 DNA reads TGTGCCAGCAGTGTCCGTGCCCCATGGCTAGCGGGGGGTACAGATACGCAGTATTTT. Protein: CASSVRAPWLAGGTDTQYF.

V and J are TRBV25-1 and TRBJ2-7, with a tentative D call TRBD1 (5 bases). The CDR3 runs 14 residues. The V gene lost 4 bases and the J gene lost 6 bases, with 16 bases spanning the gap. Germline V gene data show CDR1 as MGHDK and CDR2 as SYGVNS. The CDR3 nucleotides are TGTGCCAGCAGTGCCTCTCTAGGGGCCGCCGAGCAGTACTTC. This sequence encodes CASSASLGAAEQYF.

This clonotype was seen a few times. The chain links TRBV5-1 to TRBJ2-2; TRBD1 matches 8 bases. The CDR3 totals 17 residues. CDR1 SGHRS and CDR2 YFSETQ come from the germline V gene. The junction had 14 bases not matched to a gene; V was cut back by 9 bases and J by 1 base. The CDR3, as DNA: TGCGCCACTTCAGACAGGGGCGAAACAGGGAACACCGGGGAGCTGTTTTTT. Protein: CATSDRGETGNTGELFF.

The table lists this clonotype with many counts. An end of the junction does not agree with germline; a read error may underlie this. The chain couples TRBV4-1 to TRBJ2-1; TRBD2 is a possible D gene (6 bases). Germline loops: CDR1 MGHRA, CDR2 YSYEKL. There are 15 residues in the CDR3. The CDR3 protein is CASSQVILAYDEQFF. The CDR3 bases are TGCGCCAGCAGCCAAGTGATACTAGCCTACGATGAGCAGTTCTTC.

This clonotype was seen only a few times. The V and J genes are TRBV3-1 and TRBJ2-7; weak D call: TRBD2 (5 bases). The germline V gene encodes CDR1 LGHDT and CDR2 YNNKEL (reference sequence). This CDR3 has 13 amino acids. The V end was cut by 0 bases, the J end by 9 bases, with 12 bases between. The CDR3 region is CASSQDRAAGQYF. As DNA, the CDR3 is TGTGCCAGCAGCCAAGATCGGGCGGCGGGGCAGTACTTC.

As DNA, the CDR3 is TGTGCCAGCACCGGACAGGGCGTAGGGGAAAAACTGTTTTTT. This codes for CASTGQGVGEKLFF. The chain has TRBV12-3 or TRBV12-4 and TRBJ1-4; TRBD1 matches 8 bases. V was pared by 7 bases and J by 8 bases, with 9 bases of the junction left unmatched. There are 14 residues in the CDR3.

This clonotype has just a few counts. This chain connects TRBV27 to TRBJ1-2, with D hard to call. Germline CDR1 is MNHEY and CDR2 is SMNVEV (reference sequence). With 7 bases removed from V and 0 bases from J, the gap between germline ends came to 15 bases. This CDR3 region has 15 residues. As DNA, the CDR3 is TGTGCCAGCACAGTTTATCTTGGGGCTAACTATGGCTACACCTTC. Translated: CASTVYLGANYGYTF.

This clonotype was seen more than once but under ten times. The gene calls are TRBV15 and TRBJ2-3; 8 nucleotides agree with TRBD1. The V segment lost 3 bases and the J segment 0 bases; nucleotides outside the gene matches: 2. There are 15 residues in the CDR3. In germline, CDR1 is LNHNV, CDR2 YYDKDF (reference sequence). CDR3 loop: CATSRTGASTDTQYF. CDR3 sequence (DNA): TGTGCCACCAGCAGGACAGGGGCTAGCACAGATACGCAGTATTTT.

CDR3 residues: CASSFITADTQYF. CDR3 DNA sequence: TGTGCCAGCAGTTTTATCACGGCAGATACGCAGTATTTT. The V and J genes are TRBV12-3 or TRBV12-4 and TRBJ2-3; D uncertain. CDR3 length equals 13 residues. The V gene lost 3 bases and the J gene lost 4 bases, with 8 bases spanning the gap.

The sample holds a few counts of this clonotype. V is TRBV4-3 and J is TRBJ1-1, with a tentative D call TRBD1 (5 bases). The CDR3 covers 15 residues. The V end lost 2 bases, the J end lost 6 bases, and 16 bases lay between the germline ends. CDR1 and CDR2 from the germline V gene are LGHNA and YSLEER. The DNA for the CDR3 is TGCGCCAGCAGCCAACTTAAGCTAGAGACAGCTGAAGCTTTCTTT. Translation: CASSQLKLETAEAFF.

This clonotype has only a few counts. The gene calls are TRBV21-1 and TRBJ1-2; the table's D call of TRBD1 was not tested on the DNA. TRBV21-1 is noted as a pseudogene. The CDR3 runs to 13 residues. This CDR3 is CATKGQPAGGYTF. CDR3 nucleotides: TGTGCCACGAAGGGACAGCCTGCTGGGGGCTACACCTTC.

The rearrangement uses TRBV18 and TRBJ1-1; maybe TRBD1 (5 bases). Deletions cut 1 base from V and 4 bases from J, with 13 bases between. The CDR3 is 15 residues long. Germline V gene lookup returns CDR1 KGHSH and CDR2 LQKENI. CDR3 region: CASSPQGISGTEAFF. CDR3 DNA: TGTGCCAGCTCACCACAGGGGATATCAGGCACTGAAGCTTTCTTT.

This clonotype was detected a few times. This chain links TRBV2 with TRBJ2-7, with 8 positions matching TRBD1. CDR1 and CDR2 (germline): SNHLY, FYNNEI. Unmatched junction bases numbered 8, after V lost 4 bases and J lost 3 bases. The CDR3 extends over 15 amino acids. CDR3 in amino acids: CASSGQGILSYEQYF. CDR3 DNA sequence: TGTGCCAGCAGTGGACAGGGGATTCTGAGCTACGAGCAGTACTTC.

A few counts support this clonotype. V usage is TRBV6-1 and J usage is TRBJ2-1; the match to TRBD2 covers 9 bases. Losses at the gene ends were 8 bases for V and 4 bases for J; bases not matched to a gene: 12. Germline CDR1 reads MNHNS; CDR2 reads SASEGT. The CDR3 sequence is 16 residues long. This CDR3 is CASCAYIAGEYNEQFF. Written as DNA, the CDR3 is TGTGCCAGCTGCGCTTATATAGCGGGAGAATACAATGAGCAGTTCTTC.